The 15 T cell receptor beta chains listed next were all sequenced from one sample in a study of blood T cell repertoires in COVID-19. Sequencing was performed with immunoSEQ multiplex PCR; in TCRdb, only in-frame clones are kept and a portion is missing. The sample lists around 340,000 clones, approximately 89% seen once, with around 3.9% in the top ten. The specimen sequenced was peripheral blood. These TCRs come from a woman in her fifties or sixties with COVID-19, enrolled during active disease.

The chain is built from TRBV5-1 and TRBJ1-5; D call uncertain. The CDR3 has 15 residues. V shed 0 bases and J shed 0 bases, with 7 bases lying between them. In germline, CDR1 is SGHRS, CDR2 YFSETQ. DNA of the CDR3: TGCGCCAGCAGCTTGGACAGCTTTAGCAATCAGCCCCAGCATTTT. It codes for CASSLDSFSNQPQHF.

The V call is TRBV18, the J call TRBJ2-1; tentative D call: TRBD1 (8 bases). The CDR3 contains 16 residues. CDR1 is KGHSH and CDR2 is LQKENI in the germline V gene. Trimming pared 3 bases from V and 6 bases from J, leaving 18 bases between. CDR3 sequence: CASSPLTGGAFNEQFF. CDR3 nucleotide sequence: TGTGCCAGCTCACCTCTAACAGGGGGGGCCTTCAATGAGCAGTTCTTC.

V usage is TRBV28 and J usage is TRBJ1-1, with a weak D call TRBD1 (5 bases). This CDR3 is 13 amino acids long. From germline, CDR1 is MDHEN and CDR2 SYDVKM. V lost 2 bases, J lost 11 bases, and 15 bases lay in between. CDR3 DNA: TGTGCCAGCAGTTTAGACAGCTCCCAACCGGCTTTCTTT. It encodes CASSLDSSQPAFF.

This sequence joins TRBV4-2 and TRBJ1-1; D might be TRBD1 (5 bases). CDR1 and CDR2 from the germline V gene are LGHNA and YNFKEQ. The CDR3 length is 14 residues. Between the trimmed V and J ends, which lost 0 bases and 6 bases, there was a span of 11 bases. CDR3 region: CASSQDRAGPEAFF. Written as DNA, the CDR3 is TGTGCCAGCAGCCAAGATAGGGCAGGGCCTGAAGCTTTCTTT.

The rearrangement links TRBV10-3 to TRBJ1-6; D remains unclear. Per the germline V gene, CDR1 is ENHRY and CDR2 is SYGVKD. The CDR3 totals 16 residues. Trimming stripped 4 bases from V and 0 bases from J, with 10 bases between. CDR3 in amino acids: CAISGATSSYNSPLHF. The CDR3 DNA is TGTGCCATCAGTGGAGCGACTAGCTCCTATAATTCACCCCTCCACTTT.

The chain uses TRBV2 and TRBJ1-6; D possibly corresponds to TRBD1 (6 bases). V was cut by 4 bases and J by 2 bases, with 6 bases left in between. CDR1 and CDR2 from the germline V gene are SNHLY and FYNNEI. The CDR3 length is 14 residues. The CDR3 is CASSGQAYNSPLHF. The DNA for the CDR3 is TGTGCCAGCAGTGGACAGGCCTATAATTCACCCCTCCACTTT.

V and J are TRBV11-1 and TRBJ2-7; 9 bases line up with TRBD1. The CDR3 has 14 amino acids. Trimming at V came to 3 bases and at J to 1 base, leaving 1 base not matched to a gene. CDR1 is SGHAT and CDR2 is FQDESV in the germline V gene (reference sequence). CDR3 protein: CASSFGTGSYEQYF. The CDR3 DNA is TGTGCCAGCAGCTTCGGGACAGGGTCCTACGAGCAGTACTTC.

About this clone: Other nucleotide sequences from this sample produce the same CDR3. This chain connects TRBV5-1 to TRBJ1-5, with 9 bases fitting TRBD1. CDR3 length: 14 amino acids. V shed 4 bases, J shed 4 bases, and the junction held 3 bases outside the gene matches. Germline values: CDR1 SGHRS, CDR2 YFSETQ. CDR3 in amino acids: CASSPGQGNQPQHF. DNA of the CDR3: TGCGCCAGCAGCCCCGGACAGGGGAATCAGCCCCAGCATTTT. Full variable domain (remainder filled in from reference TRBV5-1 and TRBJ1-5): KAGVTQTPRYLIKTRGQQVTLSCSPISGHRSVSWYQQTPGQGLQFLFEYFSETQRNKGNFPGRFSGRQFSNSRSEMNVSTLELGDSALYLCASSPGQGNQPQHFGDGTRLSIL.

V gene TRBV27 combines with J gene TRBJ1-2; possible D gene TRBD1, 5 bases. V dropped 4 bases and J dropped 2 bases, with 8 bases sitting between them. The CDR3 extends over 13 amino acids. Per the germline V gene, CDR1 is MNHEY and CDR2 is SMNVEV (reference sequence). CDR3 loop: CASSYRGNYGYTF. Written as DNA, the CDR3 is TGTGCCAGCAGTTATCGGGGGAACTATGGCTACACCTTC.

The chain is built from TRBV3-1 (or the pseudogene TRBV3-2) and TRBJ1-1; D unclear. With 5 bases removed from V and 5 bases from J, the gap between germline ends came to 18 bases. This CDR3 has 15 amino acids. CDR1 and CDR2 (germline): LGHDT, YNNKEL (reference sequence). CDR3 nucleotides: TGTGCCAGCAGCTCCACTTCTCCGGGGAGTACTGAAGCTTTCTTT. Protein product: CASSSTSPGSTEAFF.

This clone was recorded a few times. The CDR3 DNA reads TGTGCCAGCAGTAGTGGGGCGGTCGGCTACACCTTC. Translating it yields CASSSGAVGYTF. The chain employs TRBV6-5 and TRBJ1-2, with D possibly TRBD1 on 5 matching bases. Germline-derived CDR1 and CDR2 are MNHEY and SVGAGI. V lost 5 bases to trimming and J lost 8 bases, with 12 bases between them. The CDR3 extends over 12 amino acids.

The V call is TRBV20-1, the J call TRBJ2-1; 11 bases line up with TRBD2. Trimming removed 3 bases from V and 4 bases from J; junction bases left unmatched: 5. Germline values: CDR1 DFQATT, CDR2 SNEGSKA (reference sequence). CDR3 length: 15 residues. CDR3 DNA sequence: TGCAGTGCTAGTCTAGCGGGGGGAGGTTACAATGAGCAGTTCTTC. It codes for CSASLAGGGYNEQFF.

The rearrangement joins TRBV2 to TRBJ2-5; D remains unclear. The germline V gene has CDR1 SNHLY and CDR2 FYNNEI. This CDR3 region has 13 residues. Deletions cut 1 base from V and 1 base from J, with 4 bases between. The CDR3, as DNA: TGTGCCAGCAGTGAAGGGCCCCAAGAGACCCAGTACTTC. Amino acid sequence: CASSEGPQETQYF.

The chain has TRBV5-4 and TRBJ2-1; 7 nucleotides line up with TRBD2. Germline V lookup: CDR1 SGHNT, CDR2 YYREEE (reference sequence). V trimming: 2 bases; J trimming: 1 base; junction bases outside the gene matches: 9. The CDR3 sequence is 17 residues long. CDR3 nucleotide sequence: TGTGCCAGCAGCTTCGGGGTCACGGGGGGTTCCTACAATGAGCAGTTCTTC. It encodes CASSFGVTGGSYNEQFF.

The chain has TRBV3-1 (or the pseudogene TRBV3-2) and TRBJ1-6, with 11 nucleotides matching TRBD1. Trimming cost V 3 bases and J 7 bases; bases outside gene matches: 2. Germline assignment: CDR1 LGHDT and CDR2 YNNKEL (reference sequence). The CDR3 extends over 15 amino acids. CDR3 sequence reads: CASSQRTGGNSPLHF. CDR3 nucleotide sequence: TGTGCCAGCAGCCAGCGGACAGGGGGCAATTCACCCCTCCACTTT.